This entry features one T cell receptor (beta chain) sequence. Its antigen is unknown. Produced via immunoSEQ multiplex PCR; TCRdb's table is partial and in-frame only. The sample has roughly 170,000 clones; 90% to 95% are singletons. Looked up from germline, CDR1 is SGHTA and CDR2 is FQGNSA. There are 16 residues in the CDR3. V lost 5 bases, J lost 1 base, and 15 bases lay in between. These data belong to a study of T cell responses to AZD1222 COVID-19 vaccine. Study outcomes and limitations: Unmutated regions of variants are reportedly targeted by nearly half of spike-specific TCRs. Breadth and depth of Spike-specific TCRs rose after two AZD1222 doses.

The chain recombines TRBV7-2 with TRBJ1-3; D remains ambiguous. The sequences come from peripheral blood, collected 28 days after the second AZD1222 dose. The sequence came from an adult who received the AZD1222 COVID-19 vaccine. CDR3 region: CASSPQFGLSGNTIYF. DNA of the CDR3: TGTGCCAGCAGCCCCCAATTCGGACTGTCTGGAAACACCATATATTTT.